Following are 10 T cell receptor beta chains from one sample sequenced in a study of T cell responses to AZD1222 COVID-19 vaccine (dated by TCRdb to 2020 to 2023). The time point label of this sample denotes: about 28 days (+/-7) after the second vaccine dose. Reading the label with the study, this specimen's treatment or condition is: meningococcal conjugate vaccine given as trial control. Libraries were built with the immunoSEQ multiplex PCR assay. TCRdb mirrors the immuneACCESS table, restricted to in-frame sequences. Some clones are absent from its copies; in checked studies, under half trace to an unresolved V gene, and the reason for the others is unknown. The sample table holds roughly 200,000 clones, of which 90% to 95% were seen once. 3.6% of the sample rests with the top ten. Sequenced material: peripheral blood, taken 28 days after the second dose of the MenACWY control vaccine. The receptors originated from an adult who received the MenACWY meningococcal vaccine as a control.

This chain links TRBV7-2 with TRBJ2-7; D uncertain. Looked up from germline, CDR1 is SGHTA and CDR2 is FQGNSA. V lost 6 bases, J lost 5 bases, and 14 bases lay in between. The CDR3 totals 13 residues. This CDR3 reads CASRRSSVDEQYF. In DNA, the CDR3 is TGTGCCAGCAGACGGTCCTCGGTTGACGAGCAGTACTTC.

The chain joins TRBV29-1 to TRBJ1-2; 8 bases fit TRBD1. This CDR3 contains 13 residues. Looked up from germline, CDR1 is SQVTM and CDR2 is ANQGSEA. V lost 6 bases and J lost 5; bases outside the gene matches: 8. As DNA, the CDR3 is TGCAGCGTCGGGGACAGGAGTTTATATGGCTACACCTTC. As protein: CSVGDRSLYGYTF. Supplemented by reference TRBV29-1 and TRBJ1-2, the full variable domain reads SAVISQKPSRDICQRGTSLTIQCQVDSQVTMMFWYRQQPGQSLTLIATANQGSEATYESGFVIDKFPISRPNLTFSTLTVSNMSPEDSSIYLCSVGDRSLYGYTFGSGTRLTVV.

Here the CDR3 DNA reads TGTGCCAGCAGCACACAGGGGGGGAATCAGCCCCAGCATTTT. Its protein is CASSTQGGNQPQHF. The gene calls are TRBV6-2 or TRBV6-3 and TRBJ1-5; 8 bases agree with TRBD1. CDR1 is MNHEY, CDR2 SVGEGT, per germline. This CDR3 spans 14 amino acids. The junction had 5 bases not matched to a gene; V was cut back by 6 bases and J by 4 bases.

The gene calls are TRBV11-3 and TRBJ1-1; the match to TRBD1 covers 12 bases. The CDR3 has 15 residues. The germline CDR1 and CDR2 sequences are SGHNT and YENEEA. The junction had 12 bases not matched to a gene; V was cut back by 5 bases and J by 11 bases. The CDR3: CASSVGGQGALKAFF. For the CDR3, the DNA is TGTGCCAGCAGCGTCGGGGGACAGGGGGCTTTGAAGGCTTTCTTT.

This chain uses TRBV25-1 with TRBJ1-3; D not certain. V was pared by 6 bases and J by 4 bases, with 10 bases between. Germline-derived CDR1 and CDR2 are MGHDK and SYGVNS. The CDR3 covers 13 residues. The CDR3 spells CASSPAGGNTIYF. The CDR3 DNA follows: TGTGCCAGCAGCCCGGCCGGAGGAAACACCATATATTTT. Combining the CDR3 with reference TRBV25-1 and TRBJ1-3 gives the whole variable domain EADIYQTPRYLVIGTGKKITLECSQTMGHDKMYWYQQDPGMELHLIHYSYGVNSTEKGDLSSESTVSRIRTEHFPLTLESARPSHTSQYLCASSPAGGNTIYFGEGSWLTVV.

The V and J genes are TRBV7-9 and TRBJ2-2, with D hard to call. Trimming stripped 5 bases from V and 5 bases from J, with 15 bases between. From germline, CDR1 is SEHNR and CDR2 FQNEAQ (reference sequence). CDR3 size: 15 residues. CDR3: CASSVSGPTTGELFF. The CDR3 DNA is TGTGCCAGCAGCGTCTCCGGGCCTACGACCGGGGAGCTGTTTTTT.

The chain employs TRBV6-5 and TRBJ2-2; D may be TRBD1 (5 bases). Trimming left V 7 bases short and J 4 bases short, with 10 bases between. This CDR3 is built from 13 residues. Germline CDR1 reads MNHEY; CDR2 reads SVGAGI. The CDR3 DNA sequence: TGTGCCAGCACAGGGCGACCCACCGGGGAGCTGTTTTTT. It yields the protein CASTGRPTGELFF.

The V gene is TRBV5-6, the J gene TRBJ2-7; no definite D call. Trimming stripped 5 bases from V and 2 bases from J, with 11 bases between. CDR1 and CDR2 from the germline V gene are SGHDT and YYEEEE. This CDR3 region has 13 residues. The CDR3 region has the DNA TGTGCCAGCAGACTCCAAAACACCTACGAGCAGTACTTC. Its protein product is CASRLQNTYEQYF.

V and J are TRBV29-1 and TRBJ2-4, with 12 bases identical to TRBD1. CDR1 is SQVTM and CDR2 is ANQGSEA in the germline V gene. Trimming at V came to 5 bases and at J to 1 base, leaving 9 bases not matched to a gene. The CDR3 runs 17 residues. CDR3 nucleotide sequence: TGCAGCGTTACCGGGACAGGGGGCATCGGGGCCAAAAACATTCAGTACTTC. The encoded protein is CSVTGTGGIGAKNIQYF.

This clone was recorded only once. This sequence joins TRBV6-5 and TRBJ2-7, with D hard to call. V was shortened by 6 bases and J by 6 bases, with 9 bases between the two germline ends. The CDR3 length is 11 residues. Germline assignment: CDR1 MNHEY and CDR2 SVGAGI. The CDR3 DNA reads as TGTGCCAGCAGCTCCTTGGGCGAGCAGTACTTC. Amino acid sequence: CASSSLGEQYF.